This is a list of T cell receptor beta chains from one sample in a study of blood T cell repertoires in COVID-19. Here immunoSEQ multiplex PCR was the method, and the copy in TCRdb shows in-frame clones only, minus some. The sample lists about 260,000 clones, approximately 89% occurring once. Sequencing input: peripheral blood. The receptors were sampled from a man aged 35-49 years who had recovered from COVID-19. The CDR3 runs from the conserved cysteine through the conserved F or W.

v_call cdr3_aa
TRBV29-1 CSVEMATGQPQHF
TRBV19 CASTRESRTEAFF
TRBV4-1 CASSQNRDGYTF
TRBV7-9 CASSPPGGYSGNTIYF
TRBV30 CAWSQVRGRNSPLHF
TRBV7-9 CASSPRLQGGSYEQYF
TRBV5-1 CASSVLGGRADEQYF
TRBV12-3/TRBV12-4 CASSWGQGRAFF
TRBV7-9 CASSSPEWGLKNEKLFF
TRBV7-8 CASSLGREATYEQYF
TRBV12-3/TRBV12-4 CASRDRGAYEQYF
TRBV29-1 CSVGTGGAGANVLTF
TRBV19 CASSIGQGAYSPLHF
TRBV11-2 CASSLVRGTPYEQYF
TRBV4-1 CASSQDPGFNQPQHF
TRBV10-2 CASSETVGGGLDTQYF
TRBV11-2 CASSFKTGVWEQYF
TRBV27 CASRPGGGYTF
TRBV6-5 CATTLRRGSNSPLHF
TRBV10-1 CASSDLAGGSVYEQYF
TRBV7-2 CASSPRQGSNTEAFF
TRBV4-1 CASSQVDGTGKLFF
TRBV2 CASMKRTYNEQFF
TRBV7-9 CASSESGTGITGELFF
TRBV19 CATGGWTEAFF
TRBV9 CASSLAPRGDTQYF
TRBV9 CASSVVPPTGEIRPAPGELFF
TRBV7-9 CASSFGAGLSDTQYF
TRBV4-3 CASSRLGAGSAEQFF
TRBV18 CASSPLGETQYF
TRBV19 CASSLLAASDEQFF
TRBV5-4 CASSPPGGGRGGYTF
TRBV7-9 CASSAAEPNPYEQYF
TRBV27 CASSFTGGNQPQHF
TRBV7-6 CASSKIPFETQYF
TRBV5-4 CASSLAGTSQKEQFF
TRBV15 CATSEWTGGLEKLFF
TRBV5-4 CASSSPSPQETQYF
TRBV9 CASSSPGLAGTQETQYF
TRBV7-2 CASSLRAGQETQYF
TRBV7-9 CASSLGFTESNQPQHF
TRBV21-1 CASSKGGRGSDYGYTF
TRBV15 CATSTDRDSRNTIYF
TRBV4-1 CASSQGLAGAFEQYF
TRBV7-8 CASSLAPGRGIYNEQFF
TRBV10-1 CASPPRLRRYF
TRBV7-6 CASSLLAGGAETQYF
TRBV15 CATSRDGTATEKLFF
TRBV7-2 CASSFYPGTTLGYNEQFF
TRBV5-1 CASSLAGNSGANVLTF
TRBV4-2 CASSQDKFRGGAQEETQYF
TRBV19 CASSPGDSGVREDTQYF
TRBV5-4 CASHQGGRRANNEQFF
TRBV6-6 CASSYDAGGGNEQFF
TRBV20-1 CSASPGLIGGNQPQHF
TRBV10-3 CAISFSGGTNEQFF
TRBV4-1 CASSQDPSVGEQFF
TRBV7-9 CASSSEGQGVYEQYF
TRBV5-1 CASSPQGFTDTQYF
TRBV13 CASSFNVETQYF